Listed here are 26 T cell receptor beta chains from one sample, sequenced in a study of control samples from healthy donors and cancer patients (dated by TCRdb to 2019 to 2021). The library was prepared using the immunoSEQ multiplex PCR assay. Not all clones reach the TCRdb copy of this immuneACCESS table, which keeps in-frame sequences only. Checked studies attribute under half of the gap to unresolved V genes and leave the rest unexplained. This sample has approximately 50,000 clones in its table, and around 87% of those were observed once. The ten largest clones add up to roughly 13% of the sample. The specimen sequenced was PBMCs. These receptors were collected from a woman in her sixties with lung cancer.

CDR3 DNA sequence: TGTGCCACCAGCAGAGGGACTAGCGGCTCCTACGAGCAGTACTTC. Translated, it gives CATSRGTSGSYEQYF. The chain couples TRBV15 to TRBJ2-7; TRBD2 matches at 10 bases. V lost 1 base, J lost 0 bases, and 0 bases stayed unmatched. The CDR3 contains 15 residues. Per germline, CDR1 LNHNV and CDR2 YYDKDF (reference sequence).

This chain joins TRBV19 and TRBJ2-4; 10 nucleotides line up with TRBD1. J lost 3 bases, V lost 10 bases, and 6 bases had no gene match. There are 14 residues in the CDR3. Germline CDR1 LNHDA, CDR2 SQIVND (reference sequence). This chain's CDR3 is CATLDRGDKNIQYF. The CDR3 DNA is TGTGCCACATTGGACAGGGGGGACAAAAACATTCAGTACTTC. Using reference TRBV19 and TRBJ2-4 for the parts outside the CDR3, the full variable domain is DGGITQSPKYLFRKEGQNVTLSCEQNLNHDAMYWYRQDPGQGLRLIYYSQIVNDFQKGDIAEGYSVSREKKESFPLTVTSAQKNPTAFYLCATLDRGDKNIQYFGAGTRLSVL.

This clone was counted only a few times. The rearrangement links TRBV7-7 to TRBJ2-3; D gene unclear. The germline V gene has CDR1 SSHAT and CDR2 FNYEAQ (reference sequence). V was trimmed by 5 bases and J by 5 bases, leaving 11 bases between them. The CDR3 consists of 13 residues. CDR3 coding DNA: TGTGCCAGCAGCCGAGACCTTAGAGATACGCAGTATTTT. It yields the protein CASSRDLRDTQYF.

This clone occurred once. The chain employs TRBV5-5 and TRBJ2-7; TRBD2 matches 14 bases. Germline CDR1 SGHKS, CDR2 YYEKEE (reference sequence). CDR3 size: 15 residues. The V and J ends lost 3 bases and 2 bases, in that order; junction bases with no gene match: 1. The DNA of the CDR3 is TGTGCCAGCAGCTCGGGACTAGCGGGAGCCTACGAGCAGTACTTC. Its translation is CASSSGLAGAYEQYF.

The count of this clone is one. The chain uses TRBV18 and TRBJ1-5; unclear D gene. Trimming removed 2 bases from V and 7 bases from J, with 9 bases in between. The CDR3 has 13 amino acids. CDR1 and CDR2 from the germline V gene are KGHSH and LQKENI. CDR3 loop: CASSPEDLQPQHF. The CDR3 nucleotides are TGTGCCAGCTCACCAGAAGATCTCCAGCCCCAGCATTTT. Looking up the rest from reference TRBV18 and TRBJ1-5 gives the full variable domain: NAGVMQNPRHLVRRRGQEARLRCSPMKGHSHVYWYRQLPEEGLKFMVYLQKENIIDESGMPKERFSAEFPKEGPSILRIQQVVRGDSAAYFCASSPEDLQPQHFGDGTRLSIL.

The CDR3 region has the DNA TGTGCCAGCAGCTTAGCGGGGGGGGCCTGGTTAAATGAGCAGTTCTTC. This codes for CASSLAGGAWLNEQFF. The chain carries TRBV11-3 and TRBJ2-1; 8 bases map to TRBD2. V shed 1 base and J 7 bases; nucleotides not matched to a gene: 9. The CDR3 covers 16 residues. Per germline, CDR1 SGHNT and CDR2 YENEEA.

This chain uses TRBV5-1 with TRBJ2-1, with 16 bases lining up with TRBD2. Germline lookup yields CDR1 SGHRS and CDR2 YFSETQ. The CDR3 has 18 residues. V was pared by 3 bases and J by 6 bases, with 9 bases of the junction left unmatched. In DNA form, the CDR3 reads TGCGCCAGCAGCTCGATGGGACTAGCGGGAGGGCCACTCAATGAGCAGTTCTTC. Its protein is CASSSMGLAGGPLNEQFF.

The chain carries TRBV2 and TRBJ1-6; TRBD1 is a possible D gene (5 bases). The germline V gene encodes CDR1 SNHLY and CDR2 FYNNEI. The V and J ends lost 1 base and 7 bases respectively, with 8 bases between them. This CDR3 contains 14 residues. This chain's CDR3 is CASSEVGDNSPLHF. CDR3 bases: TGTGCCAGCAGTGAAGTGGGGGACAATTCACCCCTCCACTTT.

The chain employs TRBV7-6 and TRBJ1-5; TRBD1 is a possible D gene (5 bases). There are 14 residues in the CDR3. The germline CDR1 and CDR2 sequences are SGHVS and FNYEAQ. V was pared by 4 bases and J by 5 bases, with 12 bases between. The CDR3 protein is CASSSGQFDQPQHF. The CDR3 nucleotides read TGTGCCAGCAGCTCCGGACAATTCGATCAGCCCCAGCATTTT.

The rearrangement uses TRBV7-6 and TRBJ2-6, with D possibly being TRBD2 (5 bases). With 5 bases removed from V and 3 bases from J, the gap between germline ends came to 17 bases. Germline V gene lookup returns CDR1 SGHVS and CDR2 FNYEAQ. This CDR3 is 17 amino acids long. CDR3 loop: CASSPGLLWGGANVLTF. The CDR3 DNA follows: TGTGCCAGCAGCCCCGGACTTCTCTGGGGTGGGGCCAACGTCCTGACTTTC.

V gene TRBV28 combines with J gene TRBJ1-2; D unclear. The germline CDR1 and CDR2 sequences are MDHEN and SYDVKM. CDR3 length: 13 residues. V was shortened by 6 bases and J by 2 bases, with 10 bases between the two germline ends. CDR3 in amino acids: CASREDGNYGYTF. The CDR3 coding sequence is TGTGCCAGCAGAGAGGACGGGAACTATGGCTACACCTTC.

This clone was seen once. The chain has TRBV18 and TRBJ1-5, with unresolved D. The CDR3 has 14 amino acids. The V and J ends lost 0 bases and 6 bases respectively, with 9 bases between them. CDR1 and CDR2 (germline): KGHSH, LQKENI. The chain's CDR3 is CASSPPGGGQPQHF. Here the CDR3 DNA reads TGTGCCAGCTCACCACCGGGAGGCGGTCAGCCCCAGCATTTT.

The chain links TRBV25-1 to TRBJ2-3; 10 bases are shared with TRBD2. The junction had 6 bases not matched to a gene; V was cut back by 0 bases and J by 6 bases. The CDR3 is made up of 16 amino acids. Germline V gene sequence: CDR1 MGHDK, CDR2 SYGVNS. CDR3 sequence reads: CASSEYLSGGVDTQYF. The DNA of the CDR3 is TGTGCCAGCAGTGAATACCTCAGCGGGGGGGTGGATACGCAGTATTTT.

The gene calls are TRBV19 and TRBJ2-7; D ambiguous. This CDR3 region has 14 residues. With 5 bases removed from V and 3 bases from J, the gap between germline ends came to 14 bases. From germline, CDR1 is LNHDA and CDR2 SQIVND (reference sequence). In nucleotides, the CDR3 is TGTGCCAGTAGTCTTGGTGGCAGGAGCTACGAGCAGTACTTC. Translating gives CASSLGGRSYEQYF.

J is TRBJ1-1 and V is TRBV7-9; D perhaps matches TRBD1 (6 bases). This CDR3 has 16 residues. V lost 2 bases and J 10 bases, leaving 23 bases between the germline ends. Germline V gives CDR1 SEHNR, CDR2 FQNEAQ (reference sequence). The CDR3 nucleotides read TGTGCCAGCAGCTTACAAAGGGGGGATATGGGCAGGGCAGCTTTCTTT. Translating gives CASSLQRGDMGRAAFF.

This clone was recorded only once. This chain connects TRBV7-9 to TRBJ2-2, with 7 bases that match TRBD1. Germline-derived CDR1 and CDR2 are SEHNR and FQNEAQ (reference sequence). This CDR3 region has 15 residues. J lost 7 bases, V lost 0 bases, and 5 bases had no gene match. The CDR3 region is CASSLASGGIGELFF. The CDR3 region has the DNA TGTGCCAGCAGCTTAGCCTCAGGGGGTATCGGGGAGCTGTTTTTT.

The V and J genes are TRBV13 and TRBJ2-2, with 9 bases fitting TRBD2. Germline V lookup: CDR1 PRHDT, CDR2 FYEKMQ (reference sequence). This CDR3 region has 16 residues. Trimming at V came to 7 bases and at J to 5 bases, leaving 11 bases not matched to a gene. The CDR3 sequence is CASTSETSGLTGELFF. The DNA for the CDR3 is TGTGCCAGCACCTCAGAGACTAGCGGTTTAACCGGGGAGCTGTTTTTT.

This clone was observed once. The sample holds other DNA sequences that translate to the same CDR3. The V gene is TRBV11-2, the J gene TRBJ1-3; tentatively, D is TRBD1 (5 bases). Trimming cost V 5 bases and J 10 bases, with 18 bases left between them. Per germline, CDR1 SGHAT and CDR2 FQNNGV. The CDR3 is made up of 14 amino acids. The CDR3 sequence is CASSPGNRGSTIYF. In DNA, the CDR3 is TGTGCCAGCAGCCCCGGTAATAGGGGTTCGACCATATATTTT.

This clone appeared a single time. The V call is TRBV23-1, the J call TRBJ2-2; the match to TRBD2 covers 10 bases. TRBV23-1 is classed as an ORF, of uncertain function. The CDR3 consists of 16 residues. V gave up 6 bases and J gave up 3 bases; unmatched junction bases: 7. The CDR3 spells CASSRTSGTHTGELFF. In DNA form, the CDR3 reads TGCGCCAGCAGCCGGACTAGCGGAACCCACACCGGGGAGCTGTTTTTT.

This clone has just one count. This chain uses TRBV18 with TRBJ2-1; D might be TRBD1 (5 bases). The V and J ends lost 3 bases and 2 bases respectively, with 11 bases between them. The germline gives CDR1 KGHSH, CDR2 LQKENI. This CDR3 is built from 15 residues. CDR3 residues: CASSPGLDPYNEQFF. The CDR3 DNA follows: TGTGCCAGCTCACCGGGGCTAGACCCCTACAATGAGCAGTTCTTC.

This chain connects TRBV5-1 to TRBJ2-1; the D call may be TRBD1 or TRBD2 (7 bases each). This CDR3 has 13 residues. CDR1 and CDR2 (germline): SGHRS, YFSETQ. V was shortened by 7 bases and J by 6 bases, with 14 bases between the two germline ends. CDR3 bases: TGCGCCAGCGGGGAGGGGGCGCCCAATGAGCAGTTCTTC. Protein product: CASGEGAPNEQFF.

The chain employs TRBV30 and TRBJ2-3; perhaps TRBD2 as D (6 bases). Germline V gene lookup returns CDR1 GTSNPN and CDR2 SVGIG (reference sequence). CDR3 length: 14 residues. The V and J ends lost 2 bases and 8 bases respectively, with 17 bases between them. The DNA for the CDR3 is TGTGCCTGGAGTCGGGGACTCGGGGAAGGTACGCAGTATTTT. Translation gives CAWSRGLGEGTQYF. Looking up the rest from reference TRBV30 and TRBJ2-3 gives the full variable domain: SQTIHQWPATLVQPVGSPLSLECTVEGTSNPNLYWYRQAAGRGLQLLFYSVGIGQISSEVPQNLSASRPQDRQFILSSKKLLLSDSGFYLCAWSRGLGEGTQYFGPGTRLTVL.

This clone has more than one count but fewer than ten. V usage is TRBV5-1 and J usage is TRBJ2-3; maybe TRBD1 (6 bases). Germline V gene data show CDR1 as SGHRS and CDR2 as YFSETQ. The CDR3 length is 14 residues. V was shortened by 5 bases and J by 2 bases, with 12 bases between the two germline ends. The CDR3 bases are TGCGCCAGCAGGCTACAGGGATACACAGATACGCAGTATTTT. Translated: CASRLQGYTDTQYF.

The CDR3 DNA is TGTGCCAGTAGTCTAAGGACTAGCGGGCTAGCCAAAAACATTCAGTACTTC. Its translation: CASSLRTSGLAKNIQYF. The chain couples TRBV19 to TRBJ2-4, with 11 nucleotides matching TRBD2. Germline V gene data show CDR1 as LNHDA and CDR2 as SQIVND (reference sequence). Trimming cost V 5 bases and J 0 bases; bases outside gene matches: 6. The CDR3 covers 17 residues.

The gene calls are TRBV28 and TRBJ2-6; 9 bases agree with TRBD1. CDR1 is MDHEN, CDR2 SYDVKM, per germline. With V trimmed by 4 bases and J by 0 bases, 7 bases remained unmatched. The CDR3 is made up of 18 amino acids. The CDR3 DNA reads as TGTGCCAGCAGTTCCGCCGGGACAGGGCCCTCTGGGGCCAACGTCCTGACTTTC. Translated, it gives CASSSAGTGPSGANVLTF. Looking up the rest from reference TRBV28 and TRBJ2-6 gives the full variable domain: DVKVTQSSRYLVKRTGEKVFLECVQDMDHENMFWYRQDPGLGLRLIYFSYDVKMKEKGDIPEGYSVSREKKERFSLILESASTNQTSMYLCASSSAGTGPSGANVLTFGAGSRLTVL.

Concerning this clone: The sample carries other DNA sequences with the same CDR3. V usage is TRBV7-9 and J usage is TRBJ1-1, with D perhaps TRBD1 (5 bases). Germline V gives CDR1 SEHNR, CDR2 FQNEAQ (reference sequence). Between the trimmed V and J ends, which lost 3 bases and 5 bases, there was a span of 10 bases. This CDR3 region has 13 residues. This CDR3 is CASSLGGGTEAFF. The CDR3 DNA reads TGTGCCAGCAGCTTGGGGGGAGGGACTGAAGCTTTCTTT.